A single sample gave rise to the 15 T cell receptor beta chains below, sequenced in a study of T-cell reconstitution after alpha-beta-depleted transplantation in children. During its preparation, the TCRbeta library received unique molecular identifiers. MiXCR, run by TCRdb on the PCR reads, gives a single entry per CDR3 protein. The sample carries fewer than 150,000 distinct CDR3 sequences, 8% to 10% recorded once. The material was PBMCs, mostly from graft donor cells, obtained 180 days after TCRalphabeta/CD19-depleted stem cell transplant. Receptors were obtained from a girl in the first two years of life who had a stem cell transplant for combined immunodeficiency, so the T cells may come from the graft donor.

This chain uses TRBV3-1 with TRBJ2-1; 8 nucleotides align to TRBD1. The CDR3 totals 15 residues. J was trimmed by 8 bases and V by 3 bases; bases with no gene match: 9. Germline values: CDR1 LGHDT, CDR2 YNNKEL (reference sequence). CDR3 sequence (DNA): TGTGCCAGCAGCCAGTTTGGGGCAGGGGGCCATGAGCAGTTCTTC. Translating it yields CASSQFGAGGHEQFF.

J is TRBJ2-3 and V is TRBV24-1, with D uncertain. The CDR3 sequence is 16 residues long. The V end lost 3 bases, the J end lost 0 bases, and 12 bases lay between the germline ends. Germline CDR1 is KGHDR and CDR2 is SFDVKD. The CDR3 coding sequence is TGTGCCACCAGTGATAATCTGACGCCTAGCACAGATACGCAGTATTTT. Translated, it gives CATSDNLTPSTDTQYF.

There are a few counts of this clonotype. This CDR3 reads CASIVRGADTQYF. The DNA of the CDR3 is TGTGCCAGCATAGTAAGGGGGGCAGATACGCAGTATTTT. V usage is TRBV12-3 or TRBV12-4 and J usage is TRBJ2-3; D may be TRBD1 or TRBD2 (6 bases each). Trimming took off 7 bases at V and 4 bases at J, with 12 bases between the two ends. CDR3 length: 13 amino acids.

For this clonotype: A much more abundant neighbour one base away suggests this may be a read error. The chain joins TRBV6-4 to TRBJ2-3; D unresolved. Trimming removed 5 bases from V and 1 base from J, with 19 bases in between. CDR3 size: 17 residues. In germline, CDR1 is MRHNA, CDR2 SNTAGT. The CDR3 coding sequence is TGTGCCAGCAGTCCCGGCCCCTGCCATCCTGGCACAGATACGCAGTATTTT. Its protein is CASSPGPCHPGTDTQYF.

This clonotype has a handful of counts. CDR3 in DNA: TGTGCCAGCAGTTTTGACCCTAGTGGAAACACCATATATTTT. Translating gives CASSFDPSGNTIYF. The chain combines TRBV12-3 or TRBV12-4 with TRBJ1-3; D call uncertain. V was pared by 3 bases and J by 3 bases, with 9 bases between. This CDR3 has 14 residues.

This clonotype came up many times. J is TRBJ2-2 and V is TRBV20-1; TRBD1 might be the D (6 bases). CDR3 length: 17 amino acids. V shed 0 bases and J shed 4 bases, with 18 bases lying between them. CDR1 is DFQATT, CDR2 SNEGSKA, per germline (reference sequence). CDR3 residues: CSAREPGRTVSTGELFF. In DNA form, the CDR3 reads TGCAGTGCTAGAGAACCGGGCCGGACAGTTTCCACCGGGGAGCTGTTTTTT.

This clonotype showed up just a few times. The chain carries TRBV12-3 or TRBV12-4 and TRBJ2-3, with TRBD2 matching 11 bases. Unmatched junction bases numbered 5, after V lost 5 bases and J lost 1 base. The CDR3 loop spans 16 amino acids. CDR3 sequence reads: CASSPQGLAGTDTQYF. The CDR3 DNA reads TGTGCCAGCAGTCCTCAGGGACTAGCGGGCACAGATACGCAGTATTTT.

The J gene is TRBJ2-7, the V gene TRBV12-3 or TRBV12-4; 7 nucleotides agree with TRBD2. CDR3 length: 15 amino acids. J gave up 0 bases and V 5 bases, and 7 bases lay outside the gene matches. CDR3 bases: TGTGCCAGCAGTCGCGGGGGAGGGTTCTCCTACGAGCAGTACTTC. It yields the protein CASSRGGGFSYEQYF.

J is TRBJ2-7 and V is TRBV5-1; 12 bases are shared with TRBD2. The CDR3 is made up of 19 amino acids. V gave up 3 bases and J gave up 3 bases; unmatched junction bases: 16. Germline loops: CDR1 SGHRS, CDR2 YFSETQ. The CDR3 DNA reads TGCGCCAGCAGCTCCGGGACAGGGAGGACTAGCGGGATCTACTACGAGCAGTACTTC. Its translation is CASSSGTGRTSGIYYEQYF.

This clonotype was recorded a few times. V gene TRBV7-6 combines with J gene TRBJ2-2, with 10 bases matching TRBD2. The V gene end was trimmed by 2 bases and the J gene end by 6 bases; junction bases not matched to a gene: 9. This CDR3 has 17 amino acids. Germline lookup yields CDR1 SGHVS and CDR2 FNYEAQ. The CDR3 is CASSLHSGGGYSGELFF. The DNA of the CDR3 is TGTGCCAGCAGCTTACACAGCGGGGGGGGCTACTCCGGGGAGCTGTTTTTT. Together with reference TRBV7-6 and TRBJ2-2, the CDR3 gives the full variable domain: GAGVSQSPRYKVTKRGQDVALRCDPISGHVSLYWYRQALGQGPEFLTYFNYEAQQDKSGLPNDRFSAERPEGSISTLTIQRTEQRDSAMYRCASSLHSGGGYSGELFFGEGSRLTVL.

This clonotype was counted only a few times. The chain combines TRBV7-2 with TRBJ2-3, with D unresolved. Trimming cost V 3 bases and J 2 bases, with 9 bases left between them. Germline CDR1 reads SGHTA; CDR2 reads FQGNSA. The CDR3 runs 14 residues. The CDR3, as DNA: TGTGCCAGCAGCTTCCCTTTTTACACAGATACGCAGTATTTT. It translates to CASSFPFYTDTQYF.

Many counts were recorded for this clonotype. CDR3 coding DNA: TGCAGCCTCATAGCGGGAGGGCCACACGAGCAGTACTTC. Translated, it gives CSLIAGGPHEQYF. The chain is built from TRBV20-1 and TRBJ2-7, with TRBD2 matching over 11 bases. The germline CDR1 and CDR2 sequences are DFQATT and SNEGSKA (reference sequence). This CDR3 is 13 amino acids long.

This clonotype has a count of ten or more. This sequence joins TRBV10-3 and TRBJ2-1, with a tentative D call TRBD2 (7 bases). Germline lookup yields CDR1 ENHRY and CDR2 SYGVKD. The CDR3 runs 15 residues. The V gene lost 0 bases and the J gene lost 10 bases, with 16 bases spanning the gap. CDR3 region: CAISESQGSGGEQFF. CDR3 nucleotides: TGTGCCATCAGTGAGTCACAGGGTTCGGGAGGAGAGCAGTTCTTC.

This chain joins TRBV28 and TRBJ2-7; 9 nucleotides agree with TRBD1. CDR3 length: 18 residues. The germline CDR1 and CDR2 sequences are MDHEN and SYDVKM. V was pared by 6 bases and J by 3 bases, with 18 bases of the junction left unmatched. The CDR3 nucleotides read TGTGCCAGCAGCCCCCCAAGAATCCGGGACAGGGTGGTCTACGAGCAGTACTTC. It specifies CASSPPRIRDRVVYEQYF.

The gene calls are TRBV6-1 and TRBJ1-5; D might be TRBD1 (5 bases). CDR1 and CDR2 from the germline V gene are MNHNS and SASEGT. The V and J ends lost 5 bases and 0 bases respectively, with 8 bases between them. The CDR3 covers 14 residues. CDR3 amino acids: CASSTGASNQPQHF. The CDR3, as DNA: TGTGCCAGCAGTACCGGGGCTAGCAATCAGCCCCAGCATTTT.